These T cell receptor beta chains were read from a single sample in a study of shared clonotypes between healthy human individuals. The assay was immunoSEQ multiplex PCR, and TCRdb's table has in-frame clones only and misses some. The sample holds hundreds of thousands of clones, about 74% seen once. Material: memory CD4+ T cells sorted from blood. The receptors come from a man aged 25 to 45 in good health. CDR3s include the opening cysteine and the closing phenylalanine or tryptophan. D genes are given only for firm matches. The size of a clone is reported for some rows only, either as once, few or many, or as a class for expanded clones.

j_call | d_call | clone_size | v_call | cdr3_nt | cdr3_aa
TRBJ2-1 | TRBD1 | NA | TRBV19 | TGTGCCAGTAGCTTTGGGACAGGGTATTCCGATGAGCAGTTCTTC | CASSFGTGYSDEQFF
TRBJ2-1 | NA | NA | TRBV6-5 | TGTGCCAGCAGTTACTCGTCCGGGAACTACAATGAGCAGTTCTTC | CASSYSSGNYNEQFF
TRBJ2-7 | NA | NA | TRBV2 | TGTGCCAGCAGTGACCCACCTCCCGAGCAGTACTTC | CASSDPPPEQYF
TRBJ2-5 | NA | NA | TRBV28 | TGTGCCAGCAGTTTACGTGAGGCGGGGGCAGGTGGGGAGACCCAGTACTTC | CASSLREAGAGGETQYF
TRBJ2-1 | TRBD2 | NA | TRBV9 | TGTGCCAGCAGCGTAGCTACTAGCGGGTCTGAGCAGTTCTTC | CASSVATSGSEQFF
TRBJ1-2 | TRBD1 | few | TRBV28 | TGTGCCAGCAGTCCCTCGGGACAGGGGATCTATGGCTACACCTTC | CASSPSGQGIYGYTF
TRBJ2-7 | NA | few | TRBV18 | TGTGCCAGCTCACCCGCCGCGGACTACGAGCAGTACTTC | CASSPAADYEQYF
TRBJ2-3 | NA | many | TRBV9 | TGTGCCAGCAGCGCACTAGCCCATAGCACAGATACGCAGTATTTT | CASSALAHSTDTQYF
TRBJ2-7 | TRBD1 | few | TRBV5-8 | TGTGCCAGCAGAATTCGGACAGGGGTGCGTCGCGAGCAGTACTTC | CASRIRTGVRREQYF
TRBJ2-1 | NA | NA | TRBV28 | TGTGCCAGCAGTACCCACTACAATGAGCAGTTCTTC | CASSTHYNEQFF
TRBJ1-2 | NA | NA | TRBV19 | TGTGCCAGTAGTACGGACGTCTCGAGGGGCTACACCTTC | CASSTDVSRGYTF
TRBJ2-1 | TRBD2 | NA | TRBV5-5 | TGTGCCAGCAGCTCGACCTATAGCGGGACCAATGAGCAGTTCTTC | CASSSTYSGTNEQFF
TRBJ2-7 | NA | NA | TRBV10-2 | TGCGCCAGCAGGAGCTCCTACGAGCAGTACTTC | CASRSSYEQYF
TRBJ1-4 | NA | NA | TRBV9 | TGTGCCAGCAGCCCAGTAGCCCTAACTAATGAAAAACTGTTTTTT | CASSPVALTNEKLFF
TRBJ1-4 | NA | NA | TRBV7-3 | TGTGCCAGCAGCGCTACTTCTCCGTGGGAAAAACTGTTTTTT | CASSATSPWEKLFF
TRBJ2-7 | TRBD2 | few | TRBV5-1 | TGCGCCAGCAGCTTGGGACGGGGGGACTTCTCCTACGAGCAGTACTTC | CASSLGRGDFSYEQYF
TRBJ2-2 | NA | NA | TRBV6-5 | TGTGCCAGCAGTTACTCGACTACCCCGAACACCGGGGAGCTGTTTTTT | CASSYSTTPNTGELFF
TRBJ2-7 | NA | NA | TRBV11-2 | TGTGCCAGCAGACAGCTTCAGGGACTTTACGAGCAGTACTTC | CASRQLQGLYEQYF
TRBJ1-2 | NA | NA | TRBV2 | TGTGCCAGCAGTGAAGCGAGATGGGCTAACTATGGCTACACCTTC | CASSEARWANYGYTF
TRBJ1-5 | TRBD1 | NA | TRBV5-5 | TGTGCCAGCAGCTTGGGACAGGGGGTTCAGCCCCAGCATTTT | CASSLGQGVQPQHF
TRBJ1-3 | TRBD1 | NA | TRBV5-1 | TGCGCCAGCAGCGAAACTGGGACAGCCTTCTCTGGAAACACCATATATTTT | CASSETGTAFSGNTIYF
TRBJ2-3 | NA | NA | TRBV6-5 | TGTGCCAGCAGTTTACTAGATACGCAGTATTTT | CASSLLDTQYF
TRBJ2-3 | NA | NA | TRBV27 | TGTGCCAGCAACCCTGCTCTGGGCACAGATACGCAGTATTTT | CASNPALGTDTQYF
TRBJ2-3 | NA | NA | TRBV4-3 | TGCGCCAGCAGCCAAGAGGGTACCCGGGCAGATACGCAGTATTTT | CASSQEGTRADTQYF
TRBJ2-1 | TRBD1 | NA | TRBV5-8 | TGTGCCAGCAGCCCGGACAGGGGGCAAGTCTGGAACAATGAGCAGTTCTTC | CASSPDRGQVWNNEQFF
TRBJ2-7 | TRBD2 | NA | TRBV11-2 | TGTGCCAGCAGCCCAGTCCCACGGGGGGTCTACGAGCAGTACTTC | CASSPVPRGVYEQYF
TRBJ1-1 | NA | NA | TRBV15 | TGTGCCACCAGCAGAGATCAATGGGGTGAAGCTTTCTTT | CATSRDQWGEAFF
TRBJ1-4 | TRBD1 | NA | TRBV5-5 | TGTGCCAGCAGCTTGGGGACAGGGAAGGAAAAACTGTTTTTT | CASSLGTGKEKLFF
TRBJ1-4 | NA | NA | TRBV5-1 | TGCGCCAGCAGCCACAGATCTGGCCGGGGGGTAGGCGAAAAACTGTTTTTT | CASSHRSGRGVGEKLFF
TRBJ2-7 | NA | NA | TRBV5-4 | TGTGCCAGCAGCTTGAATGGGGTCGAGCAGTACTTC | CASSLNGVEQYF
TRBJ2-1 | NA | NA | TRBV11-3 | TGTGCCAGCAGCTTCGGTGAGGCTAACTACAATGAGCAGTTCTTC | CASSFGEANYNEQFF
TRBJ2-7 | NA | few | TRBV18 | TGTGCCAGCTCACCACCGGAGACTCGTAACCGACAGTACTTC | CASSPPETRNRQYF
TRBJ2-5 | NA | NA | TRBV18 | TGTGCCAGCTCCCGGCCCGACGGTACCCAAGAGACCCAGTACTTC | CASSRPDGTQETQYF
TRBJ2-5 | NA | NA | TRBV7-9 | TGTGCCAGCAGCTTAATCCCCCAAGAGACCCAGTACTTC | CASSLIPQETQYF